This TCR beta chain originates from a study of identical twins. Study-wide results and limits: Zero-insertion analyses could be partly confounded by invariant MAIT and iNKT cells.

CDR1 is SGHRS and CDR2 is YFSETQ in the germline V gene. Trimming took off 3 bases at V and 5 bases at J, with 11 bases between the two ends. This CDR3 contains 13 residues. MiXCR was run by TCRdb on the 5' RACE reads, yielding one entry per CDR3 protein. Of about 240,000 distinct CDR3 sequences detected, 9.5% to 15% appear once; the ten largest clones hold under 4.5%. This clonotype has a count of ten or more. Its antigen remains unidentified. These data were also filed under a second study, of yellow fever vaccine responses in identical twins.

The sample was memory (CD45RO+) T cells sorted from blood. The J gene is TRBJ1-2, the V gene TRBV5-1; D call uncertain. The receptor was derived from a woman between 18 and 29 years old in good health. This CDR3 is CASSYGILYGYTF. CDR3 coding DNA: TGCGCCAGCAGCTACGGGATTTTATATGGCTACACCTTC.